This T cell receptor (beta chain) is drawn from a study of blood T cells in healthy people across ages. Points from the study as a whole: As naive T cell percentage varied, TCR beta diversity correlated strongly with it.

For this clonotype: Its target is not known.

Total RNA was extracted at no less than 6 micrograms per sample. This CDR3 region has 15 residues. The V and J ends lost 4 bases and 0 bases respectively, with 10 bases between them. In germline, CDR1 is LGHNT, CDR2 FRNRAP. A second PCR, run for about 7 to 11 cycles, used a sample-barcoded 5' primer plus a J-beta primer mix. A tag from a template-switch adaptor with 12 random nucleotides marked each cDNA molecule. TCRdb recomputed calls from the 5' RACE reads with MiXCR, one row per CDR3 protein. The table shows around 1.5 million distinct CDR3 sequences, with around 59% occurring only once. The sample was blood. The rearrangement uses TRBV12-5 and TRBJ2-1, with TRBD2 as a possible D gene (6 bases). This TCR came from a man between 18 and 35 years old in good health. In DNA, the CDR3 is TGTGCTAGTGGTTCCGGGGGAAGCTCCTACAATGAGCAGTTCTTC. Residues: CASGSGGSSYNEQFF.